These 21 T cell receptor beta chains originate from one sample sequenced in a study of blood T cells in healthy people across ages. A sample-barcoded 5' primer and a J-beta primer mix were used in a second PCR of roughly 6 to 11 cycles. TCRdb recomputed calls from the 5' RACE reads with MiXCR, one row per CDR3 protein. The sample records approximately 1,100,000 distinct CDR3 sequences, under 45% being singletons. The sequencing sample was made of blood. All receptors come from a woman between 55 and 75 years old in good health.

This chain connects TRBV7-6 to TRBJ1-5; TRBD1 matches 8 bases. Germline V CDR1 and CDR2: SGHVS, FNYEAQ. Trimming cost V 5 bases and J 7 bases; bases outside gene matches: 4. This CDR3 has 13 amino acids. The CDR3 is CASSHGQGQPQHF. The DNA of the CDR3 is TGTGCCAGCAGCCACGGACAGGGCCAGCCCCAGCATTTT.

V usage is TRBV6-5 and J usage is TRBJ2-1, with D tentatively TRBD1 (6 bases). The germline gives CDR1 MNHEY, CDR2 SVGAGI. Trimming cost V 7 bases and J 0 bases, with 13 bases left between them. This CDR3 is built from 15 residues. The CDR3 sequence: CASKTQGGSYNEQFF. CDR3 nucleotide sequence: TGTGCCAGCAAGACACAAGGGGGCTCCTACAATGAGCAGTTCTTC.

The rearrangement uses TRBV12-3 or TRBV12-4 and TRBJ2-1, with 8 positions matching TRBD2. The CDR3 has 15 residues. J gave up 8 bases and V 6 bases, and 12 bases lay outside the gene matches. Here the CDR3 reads CASRLEREYRDEQFF. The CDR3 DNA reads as TGTGCCAGCAGACTCGAGCGGGAGTACAGAGATGAGCAGTTCTTC.

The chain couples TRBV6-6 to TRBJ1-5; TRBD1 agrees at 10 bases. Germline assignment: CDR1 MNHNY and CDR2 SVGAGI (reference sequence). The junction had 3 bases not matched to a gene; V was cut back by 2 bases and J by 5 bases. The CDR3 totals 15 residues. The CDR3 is CASSYRTGGDQPQHF. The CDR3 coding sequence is TGTGCCAGCAGTTACCGGACAGGGGGGGATCAGCCCCAGCATTTT.

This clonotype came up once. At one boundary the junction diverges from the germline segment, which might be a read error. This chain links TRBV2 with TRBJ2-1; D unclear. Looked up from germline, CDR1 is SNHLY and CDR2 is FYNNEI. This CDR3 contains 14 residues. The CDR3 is CTSSPGSMTNEQFF. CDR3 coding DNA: TGTACCAGCAGTCCGGGTTCAATGACTAATGAGCAGTTCTTC.

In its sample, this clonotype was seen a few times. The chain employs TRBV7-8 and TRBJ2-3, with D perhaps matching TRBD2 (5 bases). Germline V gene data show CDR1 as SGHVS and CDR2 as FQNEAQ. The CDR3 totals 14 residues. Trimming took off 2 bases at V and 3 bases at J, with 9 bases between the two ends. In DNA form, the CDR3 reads TGTGCCAGCAGCTTAAGACTATTAACAGATACGCAGTATTTT. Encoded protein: CASSLRLLTDTQYF.

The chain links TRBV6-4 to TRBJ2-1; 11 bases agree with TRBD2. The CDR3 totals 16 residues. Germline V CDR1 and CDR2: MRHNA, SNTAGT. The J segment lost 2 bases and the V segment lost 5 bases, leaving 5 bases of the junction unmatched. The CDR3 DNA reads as TGTGCCAGCAGTCCGACTAGCGGGGCGGCCTACAATGAGCAGTTCTTC. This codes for CASSPTSGAAYNEQFF.

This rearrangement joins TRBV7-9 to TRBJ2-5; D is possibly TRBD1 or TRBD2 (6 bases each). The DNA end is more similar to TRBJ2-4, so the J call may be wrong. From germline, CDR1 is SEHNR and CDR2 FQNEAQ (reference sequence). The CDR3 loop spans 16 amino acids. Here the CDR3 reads CASSFRGSGAKNIQYF. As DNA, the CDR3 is TGTGCCAGCAGCTTCAGGGGTAGCGGAGCCAAAAACATTCAGTACTTC.

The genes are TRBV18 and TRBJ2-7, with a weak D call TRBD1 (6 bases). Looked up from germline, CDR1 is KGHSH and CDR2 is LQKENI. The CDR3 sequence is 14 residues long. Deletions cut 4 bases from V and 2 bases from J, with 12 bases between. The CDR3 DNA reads TGTGCCAGCTCACTCGACAGGAAGGCCTACGAGCAGTACTTC. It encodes CASSLDRKAYEQYF.

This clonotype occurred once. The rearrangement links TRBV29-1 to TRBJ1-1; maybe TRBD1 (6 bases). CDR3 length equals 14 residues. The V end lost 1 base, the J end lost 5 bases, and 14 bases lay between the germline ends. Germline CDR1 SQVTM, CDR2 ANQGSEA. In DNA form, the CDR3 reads TGCAGCGTTGAAGGGGGGGGGCGGAGGACTGAAGCTTTCTTT. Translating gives CSVEGGGRRTEAFF.

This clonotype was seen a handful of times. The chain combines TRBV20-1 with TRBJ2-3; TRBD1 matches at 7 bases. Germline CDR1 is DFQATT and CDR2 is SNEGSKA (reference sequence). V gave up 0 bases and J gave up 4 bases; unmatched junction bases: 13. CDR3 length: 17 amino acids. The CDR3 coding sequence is TGCAGTGCTAGAGATCCCGGCGGACAGGATCGGTCAGATACGCAGTATTTT. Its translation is CSARDPGGQDRSDTQYF.

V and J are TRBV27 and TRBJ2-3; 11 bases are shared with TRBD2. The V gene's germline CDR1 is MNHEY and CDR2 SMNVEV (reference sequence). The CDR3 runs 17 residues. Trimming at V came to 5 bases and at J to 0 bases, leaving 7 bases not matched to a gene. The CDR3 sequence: CASSPDPSGRSTDTQYF. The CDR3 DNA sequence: TGTGCCAGCAGTCCCGATCCTAGCGGGAGGAGCACAGATACGCAGTATTTT.

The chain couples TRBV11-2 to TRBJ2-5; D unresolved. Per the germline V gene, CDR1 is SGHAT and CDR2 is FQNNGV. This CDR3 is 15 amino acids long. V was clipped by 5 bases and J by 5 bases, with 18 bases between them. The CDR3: CASSPLSNPQETQYF. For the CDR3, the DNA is TGTGCCAGCAGCCCACTGTCAAATCCGCAGGAGACCCAGTACTTC.

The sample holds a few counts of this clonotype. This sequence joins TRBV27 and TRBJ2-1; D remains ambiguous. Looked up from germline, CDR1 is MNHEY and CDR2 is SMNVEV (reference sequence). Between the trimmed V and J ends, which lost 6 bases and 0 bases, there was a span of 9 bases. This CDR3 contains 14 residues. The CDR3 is CASSRVSSYNEQFF. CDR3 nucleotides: TGTGCCAGCAGCCGGGTTAGCTCCTACAATGAGCAGTTCTTC.

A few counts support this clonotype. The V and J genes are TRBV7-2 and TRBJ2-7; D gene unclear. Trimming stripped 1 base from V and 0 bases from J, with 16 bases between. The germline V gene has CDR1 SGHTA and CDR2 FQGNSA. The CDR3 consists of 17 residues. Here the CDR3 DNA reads TGTGCCAGCAGCTTAGAGATATTCGGCGGAACCTCCTACGAGCAGTACTTC. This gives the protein CASSLEIFGGTSYEQYF.

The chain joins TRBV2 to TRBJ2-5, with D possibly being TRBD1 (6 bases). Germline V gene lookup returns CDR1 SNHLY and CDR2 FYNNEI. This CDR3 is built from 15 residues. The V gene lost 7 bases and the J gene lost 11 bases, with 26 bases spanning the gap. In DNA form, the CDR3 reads TGTGCCAGCACTATGACAGGTCCAGAATCCAATGAGCAGTACTTC. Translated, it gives CASTMTGPESNEQYF.

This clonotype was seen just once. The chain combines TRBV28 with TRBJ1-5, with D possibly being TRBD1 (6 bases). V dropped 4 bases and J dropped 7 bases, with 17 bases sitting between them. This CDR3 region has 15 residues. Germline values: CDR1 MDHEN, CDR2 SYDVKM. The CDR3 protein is CASSSYRERGQPQHF. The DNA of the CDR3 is TGTGCCAGCAGTTCCTACAGGGAAAGGGGCCAGCCCCAGCATTTT.

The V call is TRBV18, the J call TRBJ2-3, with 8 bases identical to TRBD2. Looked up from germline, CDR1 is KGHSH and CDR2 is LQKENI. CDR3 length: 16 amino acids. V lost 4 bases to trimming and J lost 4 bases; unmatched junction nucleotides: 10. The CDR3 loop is CASSLSRGLVPDTQYF. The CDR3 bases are TGTGCCAGCTCACTTTCACGGGGACTAGTTCCAGATACGCAGTATTTT.

The CDR3 DNA is TGTGCCAGCTCTCGGGGGCGCGGGGCTACAGATACGCAGTATTTT. Translating it yields CASSRGRGATDTQYF. The gene calls are TRBV6-2 or TRBV6-3 and TRBJ2-3, with D perhaps given as TRBD1 or TRBD2 (6 bases each). The V end lost 8 bases, the J end lost 3 bases, and 18 bases lay between the germline ends. The CDR3 is 15 residues long. CDR1 is MNHEY and CDR2 is SVGEGT in the germline V gene.

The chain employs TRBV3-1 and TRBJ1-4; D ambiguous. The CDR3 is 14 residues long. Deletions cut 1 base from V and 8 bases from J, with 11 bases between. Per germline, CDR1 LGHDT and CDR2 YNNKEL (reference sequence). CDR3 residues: CASSQGWAQEKLFF. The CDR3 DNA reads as TGTGCCAGCAGCCAAGGGTGGGCCCAGGAAAAACTGTTTTTT.

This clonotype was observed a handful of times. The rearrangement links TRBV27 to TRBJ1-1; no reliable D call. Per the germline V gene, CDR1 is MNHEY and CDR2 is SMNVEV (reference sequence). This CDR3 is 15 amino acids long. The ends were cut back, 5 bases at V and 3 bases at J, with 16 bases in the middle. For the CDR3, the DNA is TGTGCCAGCAGTGCCCTCGCAAAGGTTTACACTGAAGCTTTCTTT. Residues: CASSALAKVYTEAFF.